The source of this T cell receptor (beta chain) is a study of shared clonotypes between healthy human individuals. Naive CD8 cells were CD45RO-negative, positively selected for CCR7, excluding terminally differentiated effector memory CD45RA+ cells. Germline V gene sequence: CDR1 MDHEN, CDR2 SYDVKM. V trimming: 1 base; J trimming: 5 bases; junction bases outside the gene matches: 10. The CDR3 extends over 16 amino acids. Clones were sequenced by immunoSEQ multiplex PCR, and TCRdb holds only the in-frame ones, with some missing. The sample includes around 600,000 clones, roughly 95% of them seen just once.

The rearrangement links TRBV28 to TRBJ2-5, with 7 nucleotides matching TRBD1. The receptor was isolated from a woman aged 25 to 39 in good health. Sequenced material: naive CD8+ T cells sorted from blood. This chain's CDR3 is CASSLFTGTARETQYF. The CDR3 DNA is TGTGCCAGCAGTTTATTTACCGGGACAGCACGGGAGACCCAGTACTTC.